This T cell receptor (beta chain) came from a study of CD8+ T cells in alopecia areata. RNA extraction was followed by reverse transcription into cDNA, which acted as the sequencing template. The assay was immunoSEQ multiplex PCR, and TCRdb's table has in-frame clones only and misses some. The data hold 110,000 or so clones, with more than 30% observed a single time. The CDR3 covers 19 residues. The V gene end was trimmed by 5 bases and the J gene end by 8 bases; junction bases not matched to a gene: 23. Germline V gene data show CDR1 as MDHEN and CDR2 as SYDVKM. This clone came up a few times. The sequence came from a human donor with alopecia areata. The source material was CD4+ T cells sorted from blood. This chain uses TRBV28 with TRBJ2-2, with 7 bases aligning to TRBD1. The CDR3 protein is CASSPRGQQGGASRGELFF. CDR3 nucleotides: TGTGCCAGCAGTCCCCGGGGTCAACAAGGGGGCGCATCTCGTGGGGAGCTGTTTTTT.